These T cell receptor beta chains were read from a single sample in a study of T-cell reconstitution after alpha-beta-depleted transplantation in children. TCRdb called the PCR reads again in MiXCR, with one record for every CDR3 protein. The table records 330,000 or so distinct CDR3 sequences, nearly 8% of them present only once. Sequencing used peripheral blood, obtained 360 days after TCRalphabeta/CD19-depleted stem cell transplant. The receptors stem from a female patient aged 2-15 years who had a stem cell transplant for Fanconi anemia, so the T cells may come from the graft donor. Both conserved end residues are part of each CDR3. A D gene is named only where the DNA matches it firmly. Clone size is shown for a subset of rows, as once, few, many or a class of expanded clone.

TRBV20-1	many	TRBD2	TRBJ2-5	TGCAGTGCTAGTGGACTAGCGGGGTCCCAAGAGACCCAGTACTTC	CSASGLAGSQETQYF
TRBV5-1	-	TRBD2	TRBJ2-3	TGCGCCAGCAGCCCCTGGGTAGCGGGGGGCTCCACAGATACGCAGTATTTT	CASSPWVAGGSTDTQYF
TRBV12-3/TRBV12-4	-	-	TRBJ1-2	TGTGCCAGCAGTTTAAGTGGGGGCGCGAACTATGGCTACACCTTC	CASSLSGGANYGYTF
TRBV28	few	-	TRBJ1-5	TGTGCCAGCAGTTTTCCATTTCAGCCCCAGCATTTT	CASSFPFQPQHF
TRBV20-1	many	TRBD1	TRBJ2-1	TGCAGTGCTAGAGATCTTGAGACAGGGGATGCCAATGAGCAGTTCTTC	CSARDLETGDANEQFF
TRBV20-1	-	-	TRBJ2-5	TGCAGTGCCACTGACGGTAGAAGCTTACAAGAGACCCAGTACTTC	CSATDGRSLQETQYF
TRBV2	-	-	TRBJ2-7	TGTGCCAGCAGTCAGCTGGCAGGGCTAAGGCTCTACGAGCAGTACTTC	CASSQLAGLRLYEQYF
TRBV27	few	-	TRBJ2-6	TGTGCCAGCAGCCTTAGGTGGGTTGGGGCCAACGTCCTGACTTTC	CASSLRWVGANVLTF
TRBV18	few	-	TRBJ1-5	TGTGCCAGCTCACCACTGGCTCGGAGCAATCAGCCCCAGCATTTT	CASSPLARSNQPQHF
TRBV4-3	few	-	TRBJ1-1	TGCGCCAGCAGCCAAGACCGGGATGGAGGGACTGAAGCTTTCTTT	CASSQDRDGGTEAFF
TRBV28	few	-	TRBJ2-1	TGTGCCAGCACCCCAAGGTCGTGGCAGGGGAAACTCTTC	CASTPRSWQGKLF